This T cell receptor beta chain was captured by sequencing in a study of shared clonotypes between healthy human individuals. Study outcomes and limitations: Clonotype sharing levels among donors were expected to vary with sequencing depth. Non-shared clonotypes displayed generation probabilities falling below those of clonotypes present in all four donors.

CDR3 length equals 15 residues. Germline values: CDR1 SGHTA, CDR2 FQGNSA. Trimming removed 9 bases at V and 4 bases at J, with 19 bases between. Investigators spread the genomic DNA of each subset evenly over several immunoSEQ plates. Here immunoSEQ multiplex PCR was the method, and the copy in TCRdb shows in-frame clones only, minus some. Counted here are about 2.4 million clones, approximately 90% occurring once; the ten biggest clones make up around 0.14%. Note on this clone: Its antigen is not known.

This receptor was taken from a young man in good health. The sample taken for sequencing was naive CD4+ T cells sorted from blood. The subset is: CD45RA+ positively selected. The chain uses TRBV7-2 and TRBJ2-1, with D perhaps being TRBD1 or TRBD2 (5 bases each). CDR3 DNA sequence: TGTGCCAGTACCGCCACCCGGGGCGGATACAATGAGCAGTTCTTC. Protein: CASTATRGGYNEQFF. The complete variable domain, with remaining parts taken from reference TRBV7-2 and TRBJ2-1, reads GAGVSQSPSNKVTEKGKDVELRCDPISGHTALYWYRQSLGQGLEFLIYFQGNSAPDKSGLPSDRFSAERTGGSVSTLTIQRTQQEDSAVYLCASTATRGGYNEQFFGPGTRLTVL.